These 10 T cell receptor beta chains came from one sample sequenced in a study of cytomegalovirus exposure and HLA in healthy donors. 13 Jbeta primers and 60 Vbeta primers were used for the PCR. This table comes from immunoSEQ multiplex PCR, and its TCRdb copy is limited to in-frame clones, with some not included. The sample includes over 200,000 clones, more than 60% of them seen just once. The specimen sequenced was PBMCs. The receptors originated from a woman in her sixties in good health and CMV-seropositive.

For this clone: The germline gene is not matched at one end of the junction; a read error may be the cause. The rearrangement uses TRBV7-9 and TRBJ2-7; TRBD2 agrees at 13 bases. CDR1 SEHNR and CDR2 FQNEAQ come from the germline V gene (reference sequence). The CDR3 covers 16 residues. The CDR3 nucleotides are TGTTCCAGCAGCTTAGGGACTAGCGGGGCCCTTCATGAGCAGTACTTC. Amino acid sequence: CSSSLGTSGALHEQYF.

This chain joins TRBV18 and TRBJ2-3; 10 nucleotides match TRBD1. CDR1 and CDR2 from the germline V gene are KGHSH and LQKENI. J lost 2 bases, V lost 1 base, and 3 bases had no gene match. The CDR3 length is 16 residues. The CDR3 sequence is CASSPLGQGNTDTQYF. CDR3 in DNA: TGTGCCAGCTCACCACTGGGACAGGGGAACACAGATACGCAGTATTTT. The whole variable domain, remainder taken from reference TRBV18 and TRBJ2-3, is NAGVMQNPRHLVRRRGQEARLRCSPMKGHSHVYWYRQLPEEGLKFMVYLQKENIIDESGMPKERFSAEFPKEGPSILRIQQVVRGDSAAYFCASSPLGQGNTDTQYFGPGTRLTVL.

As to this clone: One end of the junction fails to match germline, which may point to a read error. CDR3 nucleotide sequence: TGCGCCGGCAGCTCCGCCCGTGTGGCAGGGTACAGTTCACCCCTCCACTTT. It translates to CAGSSARVAGYSSPLHF. This chain joins TRBV5-1 and TRBJ1-6; possibly TRBD1 for D (5 bases). This CDR3 spans 17 amino acids. Germline CDR1 SGHRS, CDR2 YFSETQ.

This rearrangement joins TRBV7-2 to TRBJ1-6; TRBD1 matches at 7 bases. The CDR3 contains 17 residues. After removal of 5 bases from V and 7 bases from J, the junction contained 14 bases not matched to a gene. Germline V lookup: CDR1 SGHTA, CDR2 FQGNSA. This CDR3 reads CASSPRQGGAGNSPLHF. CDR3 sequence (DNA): TGTGCCAGCAGCCCTCGGCAGGGGGGCGCTGGGAATTCACCCCTCCACTTT.

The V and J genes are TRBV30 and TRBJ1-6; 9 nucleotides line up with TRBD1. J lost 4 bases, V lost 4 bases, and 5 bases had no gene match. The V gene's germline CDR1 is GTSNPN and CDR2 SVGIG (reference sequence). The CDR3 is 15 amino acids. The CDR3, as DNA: TGTGCCTGGAACACAGGGGGCGCATATAATTCACCCCTCCACTTT. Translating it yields CAWNTGGAYNSPLHF. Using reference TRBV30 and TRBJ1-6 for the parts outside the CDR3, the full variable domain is SQTIHQWPATLVQPVGSPLSLECTVEGTSNPNLYWYRQAAGRGLQLLFYSVGIGQISSEVPQNLSASRPQDRQFILSSKKLLLSDSGFYLCAWNTGGAYNSPLHFGNGTRLTVT.

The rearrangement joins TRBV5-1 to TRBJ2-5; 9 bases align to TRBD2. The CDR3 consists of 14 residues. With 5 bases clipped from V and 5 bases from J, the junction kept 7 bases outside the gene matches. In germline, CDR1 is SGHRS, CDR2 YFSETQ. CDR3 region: CASRDSGSGETQYF. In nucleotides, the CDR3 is TGCGCCAGCAGGGATAGCGGGAGTGGGGAGACCCAGTACTTC.

CDR3 sequence: CASSLGQVSYETQYF. CDR3 in DNA: TGTGCCAGCAGCTTAGGACAGGTTTCGTACGAGACCCAGTACTTC. V and J are TRBV7-9 and TRBJ2-5; D is perhaps TRBD1 (6 bases). Germline CDR1 and CDR2: SEHNR and FQNEAQ (reference sequence). Deletions cut 1 base from V and 5 bases from J, with 14 bases between. CDR3 length: 15 residues.

The CDR3 is CASSVRGSSGADTQYF. The CDR3 nucleotides read TGTGCCAGCAGCGTCCGGGGCTCGTCGGGGGCAGATACGCAGTATTTT. The genes are TRBV9 and TRBJ2-3; D is possibly TRBD2 (6 bases). This CDR3 comprises 16 residues. Germline V gene sequence: CDR1 SGDLS, CDR2 YYNGEE. The V end was cut by 2 bases, the J end by 4 bases, with 17 bases between.

The CDR3 DNA reads TGTGCCAGCTCTCGTGGGCCCTTGAACACTGAAGCTTTCTTT. This translates into CASSRGPLNTEAFF. This chain joins TRBV6-1 and TRBJ1-1, with D unclear. Trimming left V 8 bases short and J 0 bases short, with 13 bases between. The CDR3 sequence is 14 residues long. Per germline, CDR1 MNHNS and CDR2 SASEGT.

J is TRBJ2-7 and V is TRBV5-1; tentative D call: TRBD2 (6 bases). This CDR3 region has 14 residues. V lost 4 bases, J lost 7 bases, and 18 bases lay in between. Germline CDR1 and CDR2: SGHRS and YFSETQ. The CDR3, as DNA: TGCGCCAGCAGCCCCCAGGGCGGGAAGGGGGAGCAGTACTTC. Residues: CASSPQGGKGEQYF. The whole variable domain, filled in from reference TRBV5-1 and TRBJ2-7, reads KAGVTQTPRYLIKTRGQQVTLSCSPISGHRSVSWYQQTPGQGLQFLFEYFSETQRNKGNFPGRFSGRQFSNSRSEMNVSTLELGDSALYLCASSPQGGKGEQYFGPGTRLTVT.